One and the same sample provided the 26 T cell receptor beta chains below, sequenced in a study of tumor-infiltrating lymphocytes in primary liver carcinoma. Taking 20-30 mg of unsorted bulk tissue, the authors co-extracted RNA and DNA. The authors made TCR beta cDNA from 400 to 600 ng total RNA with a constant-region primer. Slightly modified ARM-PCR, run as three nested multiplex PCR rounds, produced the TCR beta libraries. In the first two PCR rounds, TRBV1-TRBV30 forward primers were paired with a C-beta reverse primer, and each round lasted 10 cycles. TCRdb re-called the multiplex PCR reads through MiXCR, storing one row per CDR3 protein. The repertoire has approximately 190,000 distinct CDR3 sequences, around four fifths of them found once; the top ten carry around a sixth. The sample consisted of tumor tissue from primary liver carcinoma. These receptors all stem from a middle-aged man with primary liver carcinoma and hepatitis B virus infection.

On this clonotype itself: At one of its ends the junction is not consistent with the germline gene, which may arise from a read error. The CDR3 protein is CASSEGGTTVTQYF. Written as DNA, the CDR3 is TGTGCCAGCAGTGAAGGGGGCACCACAGTTACGCAATATTTT. The chain recombines TRBV6-1 with TRBJ2-3; tentatively, D is TRBD1 (5 bases). Germline V gene sequence: CDR1 MNHNS, CDR2 SASEGT. This CDR3 comprises 14 residues.

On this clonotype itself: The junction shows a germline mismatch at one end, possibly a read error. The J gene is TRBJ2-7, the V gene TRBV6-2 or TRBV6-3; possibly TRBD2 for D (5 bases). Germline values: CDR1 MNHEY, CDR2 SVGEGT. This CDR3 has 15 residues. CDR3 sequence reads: CASIKISGRSYEQYF. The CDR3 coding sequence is TGTGCCAGCATTAAGATCAGCGGTAGGTCCTACGAGCAATACTTC.

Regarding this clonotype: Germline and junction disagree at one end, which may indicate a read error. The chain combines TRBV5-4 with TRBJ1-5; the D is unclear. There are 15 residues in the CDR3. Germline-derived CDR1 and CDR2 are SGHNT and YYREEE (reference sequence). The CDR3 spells CASSRYGNSNQSQHF. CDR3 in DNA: TGTGCCAGCAGCCGCTACGGAAATAGCAATCAGTCCCAGCATTTT.

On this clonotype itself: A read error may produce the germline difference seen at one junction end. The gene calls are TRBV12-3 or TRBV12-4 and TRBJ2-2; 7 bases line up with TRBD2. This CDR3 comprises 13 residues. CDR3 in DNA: TGTGCCAGCTGTTTGCTAGCGGCCGGGGAGCTGTCTTTT. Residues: CASCLLAAGELSF.

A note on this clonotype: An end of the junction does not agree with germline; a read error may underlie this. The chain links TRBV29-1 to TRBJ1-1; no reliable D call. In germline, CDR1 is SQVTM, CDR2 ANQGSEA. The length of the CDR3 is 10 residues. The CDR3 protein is CSVRNTEVIF. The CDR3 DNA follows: TGCAGCGTTAGGAACACTGAAGTTATCTTT.

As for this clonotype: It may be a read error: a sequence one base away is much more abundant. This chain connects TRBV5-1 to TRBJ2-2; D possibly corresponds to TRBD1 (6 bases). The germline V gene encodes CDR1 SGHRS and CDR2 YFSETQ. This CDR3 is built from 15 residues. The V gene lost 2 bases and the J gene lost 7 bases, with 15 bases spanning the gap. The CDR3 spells CASSFSPGDNGELFF. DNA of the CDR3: TGCGCCAGCAGCTTCTCTCCAGGGGACAACGGGGAGCTGTTTTTT.

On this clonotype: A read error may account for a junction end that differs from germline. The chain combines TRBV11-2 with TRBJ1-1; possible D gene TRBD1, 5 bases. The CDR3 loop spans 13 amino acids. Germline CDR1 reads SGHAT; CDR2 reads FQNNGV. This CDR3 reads CACSLGGKTEAFF. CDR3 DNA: TGCGCCTGCAGCTTGGGGGGGAAGACTGAAGCTTTCTTT.

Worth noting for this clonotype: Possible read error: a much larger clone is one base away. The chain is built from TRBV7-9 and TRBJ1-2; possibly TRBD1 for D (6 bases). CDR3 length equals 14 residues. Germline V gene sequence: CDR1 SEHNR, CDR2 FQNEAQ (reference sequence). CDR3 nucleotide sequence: TGTGTCAGCAGCTTAACCCAGGGGTTTGATGGCTACACCTTC. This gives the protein CVSSLTQGFDGYTF.

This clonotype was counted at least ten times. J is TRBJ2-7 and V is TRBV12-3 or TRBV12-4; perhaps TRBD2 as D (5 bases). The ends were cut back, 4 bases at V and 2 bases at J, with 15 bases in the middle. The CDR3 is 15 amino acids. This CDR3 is CASSSTLSATYEQYF. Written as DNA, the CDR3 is TGTGCCAGCAGTTCAACCCTTAGCGCTACCTACGAGCAGTACTTC.

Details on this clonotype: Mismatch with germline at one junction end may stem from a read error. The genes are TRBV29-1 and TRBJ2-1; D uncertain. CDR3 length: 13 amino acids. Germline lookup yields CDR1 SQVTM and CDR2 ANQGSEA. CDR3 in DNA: TGCAGTGTTGCGAGGCTCTCCTACAATGAGCAGTTCTTC. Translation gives CSVARLSYNEQFF.

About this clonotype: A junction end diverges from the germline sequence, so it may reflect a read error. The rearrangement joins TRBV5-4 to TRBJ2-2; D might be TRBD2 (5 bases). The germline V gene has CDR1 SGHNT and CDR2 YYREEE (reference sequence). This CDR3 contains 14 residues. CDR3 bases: TGTGTCAGCAGCTTTGATGAGCGCACCGGGGAGCTGTTATTT. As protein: CVSSFDERTGELLF.

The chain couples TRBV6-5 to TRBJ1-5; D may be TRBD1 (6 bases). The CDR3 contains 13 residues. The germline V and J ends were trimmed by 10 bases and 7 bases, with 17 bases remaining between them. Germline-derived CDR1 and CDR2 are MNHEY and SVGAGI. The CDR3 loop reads CAIRLQGKQPQHF. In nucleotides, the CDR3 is TGTGCCATCAGATTACAGGGTAAACAGCCCCAGCATTTT.

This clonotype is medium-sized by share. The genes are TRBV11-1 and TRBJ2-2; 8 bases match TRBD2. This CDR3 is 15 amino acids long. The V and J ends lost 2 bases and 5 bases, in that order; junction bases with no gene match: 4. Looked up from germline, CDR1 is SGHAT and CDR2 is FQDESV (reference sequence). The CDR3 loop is CASSLSGSGTGELFF. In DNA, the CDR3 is TGTGCCAGCAGCTTAAGCGGGAGTGGAACCGGGGAGCTGTTTTTT.

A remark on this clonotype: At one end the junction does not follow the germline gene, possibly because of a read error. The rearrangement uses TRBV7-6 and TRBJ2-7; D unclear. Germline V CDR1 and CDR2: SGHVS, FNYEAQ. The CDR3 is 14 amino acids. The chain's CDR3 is CTSSLIRSSYEQYF. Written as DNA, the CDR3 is TGTACCAGCAGCTTAATTCGGAGTTCCTACGAGCAGTACTTC. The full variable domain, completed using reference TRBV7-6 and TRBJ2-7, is GAGVSQSPRYKVTKRGQDVALRCDPISGHVSLYWYRQALGQGPEFLTYFNYEAQQDKSGLPNDRFSAERPEGSISTLTIQRTEQRDSAMYRCTSSLIRSSYEQYFGPGTRLTVT.

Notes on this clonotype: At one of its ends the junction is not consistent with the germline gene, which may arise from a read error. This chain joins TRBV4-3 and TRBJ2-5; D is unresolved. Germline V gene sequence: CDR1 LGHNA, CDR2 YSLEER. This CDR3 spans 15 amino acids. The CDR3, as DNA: TGCGCCAGCAACCAAACGTTCGGGTCTCGGGAGACCCAGTACTTC. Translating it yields CASNQTFGSRETQYF.

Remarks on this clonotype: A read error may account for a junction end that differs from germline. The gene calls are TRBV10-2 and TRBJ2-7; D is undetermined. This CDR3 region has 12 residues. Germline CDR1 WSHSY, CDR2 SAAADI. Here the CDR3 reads CASSENNHEQYF. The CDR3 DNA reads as TGCGCAAGCAGTGAAAACAACCACGAGCAGTACTTC.

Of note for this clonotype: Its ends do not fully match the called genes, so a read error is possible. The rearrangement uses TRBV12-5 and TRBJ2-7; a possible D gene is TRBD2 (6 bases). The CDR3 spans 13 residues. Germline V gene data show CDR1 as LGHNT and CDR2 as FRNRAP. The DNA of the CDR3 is TGTGCCAGTGCGGGGACCGGCTCCTACGAGCAGTATTTC. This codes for CASAGTGSYEQYF.

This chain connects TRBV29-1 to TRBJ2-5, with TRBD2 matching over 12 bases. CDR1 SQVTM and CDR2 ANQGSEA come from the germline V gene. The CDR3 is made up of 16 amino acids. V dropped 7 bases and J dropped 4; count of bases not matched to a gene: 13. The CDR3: CSAYKTPGLAGETQYF. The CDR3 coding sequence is TGCAGCGCCTATAAGACTCCGGGACTAGCGGGAGAGACCCAGTACTTC.

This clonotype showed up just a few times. The CDR3 DNA follows: TGTGCCAGCAGTGCCGACAGGGGGAAAACAGATACGCAGTATTTT. It translates to CASSADRGKTDTQYF. The rearrangement links TRBV2 to TRBJ2-3, with TRBD1 matching 9 bases. Germline assignment: CDR1 SNHLY and CDR2 FYNNEI. The ends lost 4 bases at V and 3 bases at J; junction bases unmatched: 5. The CDR3 runs 15 residues. The full variable domain, rest sourced from reference TRBV2 and TRBJ2-3, is EPEVTQTPSHQVTQMGQEVILRCVPISNHLYFYWYRQILGQKVEFLVSFYNNEISEKSEIFDDQFSVERPDGSNFTLKIRSTKLEDSAMYFCASSADRGKTDTQYFGPGTRLTVL.

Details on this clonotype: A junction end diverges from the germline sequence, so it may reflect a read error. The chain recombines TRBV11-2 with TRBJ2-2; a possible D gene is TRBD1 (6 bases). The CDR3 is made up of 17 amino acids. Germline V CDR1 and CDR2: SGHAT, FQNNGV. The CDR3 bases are TGTGCCAGCAGCTTAGATCATCGGGGTAGGGACACCAGGGAACTGATTTTT. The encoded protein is CASSLDHRGRDTRELIF.

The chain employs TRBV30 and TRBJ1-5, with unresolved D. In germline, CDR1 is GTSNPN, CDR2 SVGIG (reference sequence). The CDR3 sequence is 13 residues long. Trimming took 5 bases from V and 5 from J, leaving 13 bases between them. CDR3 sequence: CAWGYGEDQPQHF. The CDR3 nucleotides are TGTGCCTGGGGTTATGGGGAGGATCAGCCCCAGCATTTT.

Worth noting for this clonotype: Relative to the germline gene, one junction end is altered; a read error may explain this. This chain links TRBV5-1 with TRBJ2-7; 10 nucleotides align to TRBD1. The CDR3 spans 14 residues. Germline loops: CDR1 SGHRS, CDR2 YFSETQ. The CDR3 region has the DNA TGCGCCAGCGGCCCAATCATGGACAGGGGGGAGCAGTGCTTC. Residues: CASGPIMDRGEQCF.

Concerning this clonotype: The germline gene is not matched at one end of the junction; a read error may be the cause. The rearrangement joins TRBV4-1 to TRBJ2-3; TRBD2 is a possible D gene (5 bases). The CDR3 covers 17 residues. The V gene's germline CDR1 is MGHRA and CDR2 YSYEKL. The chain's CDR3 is CASSQEWGAVSTDRQYF. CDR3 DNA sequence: TGTGCCAGCAGCCAAGAATGGGGAGCAGTTAGTACAGATAGGCAGTATTTT.

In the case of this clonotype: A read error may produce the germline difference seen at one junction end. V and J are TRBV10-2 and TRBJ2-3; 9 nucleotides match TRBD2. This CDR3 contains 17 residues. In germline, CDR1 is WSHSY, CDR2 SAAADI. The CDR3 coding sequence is TGCGCAAGCAGCGAGTTACAGGGACTAGCTAGCACATATACGCAGTATTTT. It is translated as CASSELQGLASTYTQYF.

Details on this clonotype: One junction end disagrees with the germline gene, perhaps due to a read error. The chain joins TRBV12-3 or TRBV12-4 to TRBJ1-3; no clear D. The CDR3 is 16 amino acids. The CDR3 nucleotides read TGTGCCAGCAGTCTTGAGCAGCGCATCTCTGGAAACACTATATATTTT. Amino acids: CASSLEQRISGNTIYF.

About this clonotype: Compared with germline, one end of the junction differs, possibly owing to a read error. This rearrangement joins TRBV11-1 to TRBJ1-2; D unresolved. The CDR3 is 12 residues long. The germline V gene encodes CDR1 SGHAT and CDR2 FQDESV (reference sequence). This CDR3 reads CASSLGPSYYTF. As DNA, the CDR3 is TGTGCCAGTAGCTTAGGGCCGAGCTACTACACCTTC.